Listed below are T cell receptor beta chains from one sample, sequenced in a study of cytomegalovirus exposure and HLA in healthy donors. Some clones are missing from TCRdb's copy, which holds only in-frame ones; the method was immunoSEQ multiplex PCR. The sample has approximately 180,000 clones; around 81% are singletons. Specimen: PBMCs. The receptors come from a man aged 18 to 30 in good health and CMV-seronegative. The CDR3 runs from the conserved cysteine through the conserved F or W. The order of the fields is V gene, D gene, clone size, J gene, CDR3 protein, CDR3 DNA. A D gene is named only where the DNA matches it firmly. Size is stated for part of the rows, as once, few or many counts, or as a class when the clone is expanded.

v_call: TRBV11-2
d_call: -
clone_size: once
j_call: TRBJ1-6
cdr3_aa: CASSSLRGPNSPLHF
cdr3_nt: TGTGCCAGCAGCTCCCTCAGGGGCCCCAATTCACCCCTCCACTTT

v_call: TRBV27
d_call: TRBD1
clone_size: -
j_call: TRBJ2-6
cdr3_aa: CASSSLGTDSSGANVLTF
cdr3_nt: TGTGCCAGCAGTTCCCTAGGGACAGATAGCTCTGGGGCCAACGTCCTGACTTTC

v_call: TRBV9
d_call: TRBD2
clone_size: few
j_call: TRBJ2-3
cdr3_aa: CASSVDRGRIVDTQYF
cdr3_nt: TGTGCCAGCAGCGTAGATCGCGGGAGGATCGTGGATACGCAGTATTTT

v_call: TRBV7-2
d_call: TRBD1
clone_size: -
j_call: TRBJ1-1
cdr3_aa: CASSFVTVTGGQDFEAFF
cdr3_nt: TGTGCCAGCAGCTTCGTCACCGTGACAGGGGGCCAGGACTTTGAAGCTTTCTTT

v_call: TRBV5-1
d_call: -
clone_size: -
j_call: TRBJ2-7
cdr3_aa: CASSPDAGTSSYEQYF
cdr3_nt: TGCGCCAGCAGCCCGGATGCCGGGACAAGCTCCTACGAGCAGTACTTC

v_call: TRBV6-1
d_call: TRBD2
clone_size: once
j_call: TRBJ2-2
cdr3_aa: CASRTTSGGTGELFF
cdr3_nt: TGTGCCAGCAGGACGACTAGCGGGGGGACCGGGGAGCTGTTTTTT

v_call: TRBV13
d_call: TRBD1
clone_size: -
j_call: TRBJ1-2
cdr3_aa: CASSSQGGGVYGYTF
cdr3_nt: TGTGCCAGCAGCTCACAGGGGGGCGGAGTCTATGGCTACACCTTC

v_call: TRBV6-1
d_call: -
clone_size: -
j_call: TRBJ2-4
cdr3_aa: CASSEQGKNIQYF
cdr3_nt: TGTGCCAGCAGTGAACAGGGGAAAAACATTCAGTACTTC

v_call: TRBV7-3
d_call: TRBD2
clone_size: -
j_call: TRBJ2-1
cdr3_aa: CASSLTSGGYNEQFF
cdr3_nt: TGTGCCAGCAGCCTCACTAGCGGGGGATACAATGAGCAGTTCTTC

v_call: TRBV7-2
d_call: -
clone_size: -
j_call: TRBJ1-5
cdr3_aa: CASSLRGNQPQHF
cdr3_nt: TGTGCCAGCAGCTTACGGGGTAATCAGCCCCAGCATTTT

v_call: TRBV6-5
d_call: TRBD1
clone_size: -
j_call: TRBJ1-1
cdr3_aa: CASSYGQGALNTEAFF
cdr3_nt: TGTGCCAGCAGTTACGGGCAGGGGGCTTTGAACACTGAAGCTTTCTTT

v_call: TRBV4-2
d_call: -
clone_size: -
j_call: TRBJ2-3
cdr3_aa: CASSQQTKPTPSTDTQYF
cdr3_nt: TGTGCCAGCAGCCAACAAACTAAGCCTACCCCTAGCACAGATACGCAGTATTTT

v_call: TRBV28
d_call: -
clone_size: -
j_call: TRBJ1-5
cdr3_aa: CASSYGGFNQPQHF
cdr3_nt: TGTGCCAGCAGTTACGGGGGGTTCAATCAGCCCCAGCATTTT

v_call: TRBV28
d_call: TRBD1
clone_size: -
j_call: TRBJ2-5
cdr3_aa: CASSFRTGIKEYF
cdr3_nt: TGTGCCAGCAGTTTCAGGACAGGCATTAAAGAGTACTTC

v_call: TRBV5-1
d_call: TRBD1
clone_size: -
j_call: TRBJ1-1
cdr3_aa: CASSINRGSDTEAFF
cdr3_nt: TGCGCCAGCAGCATTAACAGGGGGTCGGACACTGAAGCTTTCTTT

v_call: TRBV5-1
d_call: TRBD1
clone_size: -
j_call: TRBJ1-4
cdr3_aa: CASSPPPGQGGANEKLFF
cdr3_nt: TGCGCCAGCAGCCCTCCCCCGGGACAGGGGGGAGCTAATGAAAAACTGTTTTTT

v_call: TRBV5-4
d_call: TRBD2
clone_size: -
j_call: TRBJ2-7
cdr3_aa: CASSPGLAAKSYEQYF
cdr3_nt: TGTGCCAGCAGCCCAGGACTAGCGGCCAAGTCCTACGAGCAGTACTTC

v_call: TRBV7-3
d_call: -
clone_size: -
j_call: TRBJ2-5
cdr3_aa: CASSLQGSPSMGTQYF
cdr3_nt: TGTGCCAGCAGCTTACAGGGGTCACCATCAATGGGGACCCAGTACTTC

v_call: TRBV5-1
d_call: TRBD1
clone_size: -
j_call: TRBJ1-1
cdr3_aa: CASRLNDRGEAFF
cdr3_nt: TGCGCCAGCAGACTGAATGACAGGGGAGAGGCTTTCTTT

v_call: TRBV28
d_call: -
clone_size: -
j_call: TRBJ2-4
cdr3_aa: CASSLRGYLAKNIQYF
cdr3_nt: TGTGCCAGCAGTTTACGGGGATACTTAGCCAAAAACATTCAGTACTTC

v_call: TRBV18
d_call: -
clone_size: -
j_call: TRBJ2-7
cdr3_aa: CASSPGGDEQYF
cdr3_nt: TGTGCCAGCTCACCAGGGGGCGACGAGCAGTACTTC

v_call: TRBV5-1
d_call: TRBD1
clone_size: -
j_call: TRBJ2-6
cdr3_aa: CASSLVRTGGVGANVLTF
cdr3_nt: TGCGCCAGCAGCTTGGTACGGACAGGGGGCGTTGGGGCCAACGTCCTGACTTTC

v_call: TRBV6-6
d_call: -
clone_size: -
j_call: TRBJ1-5
cdr3_aa: CASSYSIADQPQHF
cdr3_nt: TGTGCCAGCAGTTACTCGATTGCAGATCAGCCCCAGCATTTT

v_call: TRBV7-2
d_call: TRBD2
clone_size: -
j_call: TRBJ2-5
cdr3_aa: CASSPGTSGGRETQYF
cdr3_nt: TGTGCCAGCAGCCCAGGGACTAGCGGGGGACGAGAGACCCAGTACTTC

v_call: TRBV7-2
d_call: -
clone_size: -
j_call: TRBJ1-2
cdr3_aa: CASSLRGDKSGGYTF
cdr3_nt: TGTGCCAGCAGCCTGCGGGGGGATAAGAGCGGTGGCTACACCTTC

v_call: TRBV15
d_call: -
clone_size: -
j_call: TRBJ1-5
cdr3_aa: CATSIYSGLLGPGSNQPQHF
cdr3_nt: TGTGCCACCAGCATATATTCAGGTTTGTTGGGCCCGGGGAGCAATCAGCCCCAGCATTTT

v_call: TRBV7-9
d_call: -
clone_size: -
j_call: TRBJ1-5
cdr3_aa: CASSPQGQGNQPQHF
cdr3_nt: TGTGCCAGCAGCCCCCAAGGTCAGGGCAATCAGCCCCAGCATTTT

v_call: TRBV11-2
d_call: -
clone_size: -
j_call: TRBJ2-5
cdr3_aa: CASSLDFTEPQETQYF
cdr3_nt: TGTGCCAGCAGCTTAGATTTTACAGAACCACAAGAGACCCAGTACTTC

v_call: TRBV2
d_call: -
clone_size: -
j_call: TRBJ2-1
cdr3_aa: CASTARADNEQFF
cdr3_nt: TGTGCCAGCACAGCGCGCGCAGACAATGAGCAGTTCTTC

v_call: TRBV4-1
d_call: TRBD1
clone_size: -
j_call: TRBJ2-7
cdr3_aa: CASSQGVLSRTGAYEQYF
cdr3_nt: TGCGCCAGCAGCCAAGGGGTCCTTTCCAGGACAGGGGCCTACGAGCAGTACTTC

v_call: TRBV15
d_call: -
clone_size: -
j_call: TRBJ2-3
cdr3_aa: CATSRAQGFQYF
cdr3_nt: TGTGCCACCAGCAGAGCACAGGGTTTTCAGTATTTT

v_call: TRBV10-1
d_call: TRBD2
clone_size: -
j_call: TRBJ2-1
cdr3_aa: CASSAIASGRKNEQFF
cdr3_nt: TGCGCCAGCAGTGCGATCGCTAGCGGGAGGAAGAATGAGCAGTTCTTC

v_call: TRBV29-1
d_call: -
clone_size: -
j_call: TRBJ2-3
cdr3_aa: CSVDGQGEDTQYF
cdr3_nt: TGCAGCGTTGACGGGCAGGGTGAGGATACGCAGTATTTT

v_call: TRBV7-9
d_call: TRBD1
clone_size: once
j_call: TRBJ2-2
cdr3_aa: CASSPNDRALTGELFF
cdr3_nt: TGTGCCAGCAGCCCCAACGACAGGGCCCTAACCGGGGAGCTGTTTTTT

v_call: TRBV27
d_call: TRBD1
clone_size: -
j_call: TRBJ2-7
cdr3_aa: CASSPGTGGSPSYF
cdr3_nt: TGTGCCAGCAGTCCCGGGACAGGGGGTTCCCCTTCGTACTTC

v_call: TRBV13
d_call: -
clone_size: -
j_call: TRBJ1-2
cdr3_aa: CASSLAGTGGYTF
cdr3_nt: TGTGCCAGCAGCTTAGCCGGGACTGGTGGCTACACCTTC

v_call: TRBV27
d_call: -
clone_size: -
j_call: TRBJ1-5
cdr3_aa: CASSWEPSNQPQHF
cdr3_nt: TGTGCCAGCAGTTGGGAGCCTAGCAATCAGCCCCAGCATTTT

v_call: TRBV7-9
d_call: -
clone_size: -
j_call: TRBJ2-3
cdr3_aa: CSSSLGPKQFDTQYF
cdr3_nt: TGTTCCAGCAGCTTAGGTCCCAAACAATTCGATACGCAGTATTTT

v_call: TRBV2
d_call: -
clone_size: -
j_call: TRBJ2-7
cdr3_aa: CASSDSTATYEQYF
cdr3_nt: TGTGCCAGCAGTGATTCGACAGCAACCTACGAGCAGTACTTC

v_call: TRBV27
d_call: -
clone_size: -
j_call: TRBJ2-3
cdr3_aa: CASRKTSGSPPDTQYF
cdr3_nt: TGTGCCAGCAGGAAGACGTCCGGGTCCCCTCCAGATACGCAGTATTTT

v_call: TRBV5-4
d_call: -
clone_size: -
j_call: TRBJ1-2
cdr3_aa: CASSLERDNYGYTF
cdr3_nt: TGTGCCAGCAGCTTGGAGAGGGATAACTATGGCTACACCTTC

v_call: TRBV5-4
d_call: -
clone_size: -
j_call: TRBJ2-4
cdr3_aa: CASSLGGGRVLAKNIQYF
cdr3_nt: TGTGCCAGCAGCTTAGGGGGGGGCCGTGTCCTAGCCAAAAACATTCAGTACTTC

v_call: TRBV9
d_call: -
clone_size: -
j_call: TRBJ2-1
cdr3_aa: CASSPGAGYYNEQFF
cdr3_nt: TGTGCCAGCAGCCCCGGGGCGGGGTACTACAATGAGCAGTTCTTC